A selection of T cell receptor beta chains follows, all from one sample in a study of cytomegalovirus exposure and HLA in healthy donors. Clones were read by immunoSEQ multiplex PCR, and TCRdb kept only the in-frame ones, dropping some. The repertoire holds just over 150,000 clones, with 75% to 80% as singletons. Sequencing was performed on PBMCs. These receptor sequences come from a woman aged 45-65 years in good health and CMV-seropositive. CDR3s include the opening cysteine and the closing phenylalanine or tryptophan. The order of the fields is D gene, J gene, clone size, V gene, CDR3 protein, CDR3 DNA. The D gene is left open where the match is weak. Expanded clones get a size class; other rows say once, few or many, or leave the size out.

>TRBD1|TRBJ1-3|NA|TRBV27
CASSLTGTSGNTIYF
TGTGCCAGCAGTTTGACAGGGACCTCTGGAAACACCATATATTTT
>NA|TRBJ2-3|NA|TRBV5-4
CASSPQGGGIDTQYF
TGTGCCAGCAGCCCTCAAGGGGGGGGGATAGATACGCAGTATTTT
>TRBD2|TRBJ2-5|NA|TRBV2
CASNPRTSGETQYF
TGTGCCAGCAACCCCCGGACTAGCGGGGAGACCCAGTACTTC
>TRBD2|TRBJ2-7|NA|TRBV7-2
CASSITGTSVNEQYF
TGTGCCAGCTCCATAACCGGGACTAGCGTGAACGAGCAGTACTTC
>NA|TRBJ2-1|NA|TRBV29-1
CSVDLRGGEQFF
TGCAGCGTTGACCTCAGAGGGGGTGAGCAGTTCTTC
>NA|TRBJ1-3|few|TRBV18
CASSPGRGLSGNTIYF
TGTGCCAGCTCACCAGGCAGGGGCCTCTCTGGAAACACCATATATTTT
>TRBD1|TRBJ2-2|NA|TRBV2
CASTRGGQVSPELFF
TGTGCCAGCACCCGAGGAGGACAGGTGTCCCCGGAGCTGTTTTTT
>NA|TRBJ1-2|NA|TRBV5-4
CASSLAEGVYGYTF
TGTGCCAGCAGCTTGGCCGAAGGGGTCTATGGCTACACCTTC
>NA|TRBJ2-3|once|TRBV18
CASSSRGDTQYF
TGTGCCAGCTCATCACGAGGGGATACGCAGTATTTT
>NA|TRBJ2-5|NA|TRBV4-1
CASSHQLAPAETQYF
TGCGCCAGCAGCCACCAACTAGCTCCCGCAGAGACCCAGTACTTC